This entry lists 7 T cell receptor beta chains sequenced from one sample in a study of a mutant IDH1 vaccine in newly diagnosed glioma. TCRdb's copy holds only in-frame clones and misses some; the assay was immunoSEQ multiplex PCR. The sample contains roughly 29,000 clones, less than 90% of which appear only once. The antigens of these receptors remain unknown. The time point was: week 23, last vaccination. Vaccination used 300 ug of mutant IDH1 20-mer peptide per dose, with topical imiquimod. This material consisted of PBMCs, taken from a glioma patient whose treatment included an IDH1 peptide vaccine. Receptor source: a woman younger than 35 with glioma.

This chain connects TRBV6-5 to TRBJ1-2; D remains ambiguous. Germline V gives CDR1 MNHEY, CDR2 SVGAGI. The CDR3 length is 14 residues. V lost 2 bases, J lost 3 bases, and 10 bases lay in between. Here the CDR3 reads CASSYREYDYGYTF. In DNA, the CDR3 is TGTGCCAGCAGTTACCGGGAGTACGACTATGGCTACACCTTC.

The CDR3 coding sequence is TGTGCCAGCAGTGACAGGGGTGGGCCCACCGGGGAGCTGTTTTTT. Translation: CASSDRGGPTGELFF. This rearrangement joins TRBV2 to TRBJ2-2, with a possible D match to TRBD1 (6 bases). Trimming removed 3 bases at V and 4 bases at J, with 12 bases between. Germline CDR1 and CDR2: SNHLY and FYNNEI. The CDR3 contains 15 residues.

The V call is TRBV7-2, the J call TRBJ2-4; 7 bases agree with TRBD2. Germline CDR1 and CDR2: SGHTA and FQGNSA. V lost 1 base and J lost 9; bases outside the gene matches: 9. The CDR3 spans 15 residues. The CDR3 reads CASSLDRLAAGIQYF. For the CDR3, the DNA is TGTGCCAGCAGCTTAGATCGCCTAGCGGCGGGCATTCAGTACTTC.

The chain couples TRBV4-3 to TRBJ2-1; 7 positions agree with TRBD1. Germline V gene lookup returns CDR1 LGHNA and CDR2 YSLEER. The trim removed 4 bases at V and 4 bases at J, leaving 4 bases unmatched. This CDR3 has 14 amino acids. The CDR3 sequence: CASSPGGGYNEQFF. CDR3 DNA: TGCGCCAGCAGCCCAGGGGGTGGGTACAATGAGCAGTTCTTC.

The rearrangement uses TRBV5-1 and TRBJ1-1; no reliable D call. The germline V gene has CDR1 SGHRS and CDR2 YFSETQ. The CDR3 is made up of 13 amino acids. Trimming pared 4 bases from V and 1 base from J, leaving 8 bases between. CDR3 nucleotide sequence: TGCGCCAGCAGCCTGTTGGGGAACACTGAAGCTTTCTTT. Its protein product is CASSLLGNTEAFF.

This clone was observed once. V and J are TRBV5-1 and TRBJ1-2; D perhaps matches TRBD1 (6 bases). Between the trimmed V and J ends, which lost 2 bases and 6 bases, there was a span of 14 bases. The CDR3 totals 14 residues. The V gene's germline CDR1 is SGHRS and CDR2 YFSETQ. Here the CDR3 DNA reads TGCGCCAGCAGCTTTACCGGGACATTGGATGGCTACACCTTC. As protein: CASSFTGTLDGYTF.

The table lists this clone with a count of one. The V and J genes are TRBV10-3 and TRBJ2-7; D perhaps matches TRBD2 (5 bases). There are 14 residues in the CDR3. Trimming cost V 10 bases and J 2 bases, with 18 bases left between them. In germline, CDR1 is ENHRY, CDR2 SYGVKD. As DNA, the CDR3 is TGTGCCACCGGACTCCCCGGGGAAACCTACGAGCAGTACTTC. This sequence encodes CATGLPGETYEQYF.